The sequence of this TCR beta chain was determined in a study of early T cells in non-severe SARS-CoV-2 infection. Study summary: It was bulk RNA from unsorted whole blood that was sequenced, and the chains were unpaired. Overall study findings and caveats: Matching against VDJdb likely underestimated virus-specific expansions, favoring anti-spike CD8.

Individual cDNA molecules were tagged with unique molecular identifiers, the study reported. TCRdb reanalysed the 5' RACE reads using MiXCR and keeps one entry per CDR3 protein. The sample has 100,000 to 150,000 distinct CDR3 sequences, about 15% seen once. V lost 0 bases to trimming and J lost 1 base, with 7 bases between them. The germline V gene has CDR1 LGHDT and CDR2 YNNKEL (reference sequence). This CDR3 comprises 15 residues. As for this clonotype: The antigen is unknown.

V usage is TRBV3-1 and J usage is TRBJ1-5; D remains unclear. The receptor was derived from an adult who was a healthcare worker with PCR-confirmed SARS-CoV-2 infection or an uninfected control (not recorded which). The source material was whole blood. The CDR3, as DNA: TGTGCCAGCAGCCAAGAGCCCGGAAGCAATCAGCCCCAGCATTTT. Translated, it gives CASSQEPGSNQPQHF.